The rows below give T cell receptor beta chains drawn from one sample of a study of memory CD4+ T cells and cytomegalovirus serostatus. Produced via immunoSEQ multiplex PCR; TCRdb's table is partial and in-frame only. The data contain about 38,000 clones, roughly 85% of them singletons. The sequencing input was memory CD4+ T cells from blood. The receptors come from an adult in good health and CMV-seropositive. The CDR3 runs from the conserved cysteine through the conserved F or W. Each record gives: clone size, V gene, D gene, J gene, CDR3 DNA, CDR3 protein. D genes are given only for firm matches. Expanded clones get a size class; other rows say once, few or many, or leave the size out.

>NA|TRBV4-3|NA|TRBJ2-1
TGCGCCAGCAGCCAGGAGGGGCACAATGAGCAGTTCTTC
CASSQEGHNEQFF
>NA|TRBV20-1|NA|TRBJ2-1
TGCAGTGCTGGGAGCTACAATGAGCAGTTCTTC
CSAGSYNEQFF
>NA|TRBV27|NA|TRBJ1-2
TGTGCCAGCAGCCCCAGGGGTAGCCTAAACTATGGCTACACCTTC
CASSPRGSLNYGYTF
>NA|TRBV29-1|NA|TRBJ2-7
TGCAGCGTCAGAGGAGGGGGCTACGAGCAGTACTTC
CSVRGGGYEQYF
>NA|TRBV25-1|NA|TRBJ1-6
TGTGCCAGCAGTGAGCAGGGAGCTTCACCCCTCCACTTT
CASSEQGASPLHF
>NA|TRBV4-3|TRBD2|TRBJ2-1
TGCGCCAGCAGCCAAAATCGGGAACCTTGGACTAGTGTTCTCTTC
CASSQNREPWTSVLF
>once|TRBV19|NA|TRBJ1-1
TGTGCCAGTAGTATATTACAGGGAAGCACTGAAGCTTTCTTT
CASSILQGSTEAFF
>NA|TRBV2|TRBD2|TRBJ2-3
TGTGCCAGCAGTAAGGGACTAGCGGGCACAGATACGCAGTATTTT
CASSKGLAGTDTQYF
>NA|TRBV5-6|NA|TRBJ1-3
TGTGCCAGCAGCTCCCAGAACGGAAACACCATATATTTT
CASSSQNGNTIYF
>NA|TRBV10-3|NA|TRBJ2-5
TGTGCCATCAGGACCCACGAGGAAGAGACCCAGTACTTC
CAIRTHEEETQYF
>once|TRBV2|NA|TRBJ1-1
TGTGCCAGCACCCCGGGCCGGGGGAGTAGGGCCCAGAACACTGAAGCTTTCTTT
CASTPGRGSRAQNTEAFF
>NA|TRBV28|NA|TRBJ1-2
TGTGCCAGCAGTCCCCGAAGTGCAGTCAAGGGTTATGGCTACACCTTC
CASSPRSAVKGYGYTF
>NA|TRBV27|TRBD1|TRBJ1-6
TGTGCCAGCAGTTTATACGGGACAGGGGGCTTCACCTATAATTCACCCCTCCACTTT
CASSLYGTGGFTYNSPLHF
>NA|TRBV11-1|TRBD2|TRBJ2-7
TGTGCCAGCAGCTCTTCCCAGACTAGCGGGAGTTGGGGCTACGAGCAGTACTTC
CASSSSQTSGSWGYEQYF
>NA|TRBV2|TRBD1|TRBJ2-1
TGTGCCAGCAGTGAACAGGGGGTGGACTACAATGAGCAGTTCTTC
CASSEQGVDYNEQFF
>NA|TRBV29-1|TRBD1|TRBJ1-1
TGCAGCGGCCGACAGGGCTCTGAAGCTTTCTTT
CSGRQGSEAFF
>NA|TRBV11-2|NA|TRBJ2-1
TGTGCCAGCAGCTCCCCTAGGGGGGCCCACAATGAGCAGTTCTTC
CASSSPRGAHNEQFF
>once|TRBV2|NA|TRBJ2-5
TGTGCCAGCAGTGGAGACTACCAAGAGACCCAGTACTTC
CASSGDYQETQYF
>once|TRBV29-1|TRBD2|TRBJ2-5
TGCAGCGTTCAGACCGGGACTAGTCAACAAGAGACCCAGTACTTC
CSVQTGTSQQETQYF
>NA|TRBV5-6|NA|TRBJ1-2
TGTGCCAGCAACGGGTGGGCGGACGATGGCTACACCTTC
CASNGWADDGYTF
>NA|TRBV19|TRBD1|TRBJ2-3
TGTGCCAGTATGCCCGGGACAGGGAGAAACACAGATACGCAGTATTTT
CASMPGTGRNTDTQYF
>NA|TRBV25-1|NA|TRBJ2-4
TGTGCCAGCAGTGGGGGGCGGAACATTCAGTACTTC
CASSGGRNIQYF
>once|TRBV6-5|TRBD2|TRBJ2-1
TGTGCCAGCAGTTACGACCCTAGCGGGGGGTTAAATGAGCAGTTCTTC
CASSYDPSGGLNEQFF
>NA|TRBV4-3|TRBD2|TRBJ2-2
TGCGCCAGCAGCCAAGCGATAGCGGGAGGAGTTAGAAACGGGGAGCTGTTTTTT
CASSQAIAGGVRNGELFF
>once|TRBV6-6|NA|TRBJ1-3
TGTGCCAGCAGTACAGGCGGGGCAGACTCTGGAAACACCATATATTTT
CASSTGGADSGNTIYF
>NA|TRBV27|TRBD1|TRBJ1-2
TGTGCCAGCAGTTTAGGCCAGGGGGCTCTTGGCTACACCTTC
CASSLGQGALGYTF
>NA|TRBV6-1|TRBD1|TRBJ1-2
TGTGCCAGCAGTGAAATGGCAGGGGGCGCTTATGGCTACACCTTC
CASSEMAGGAYGYTF
>NA|TRBV7-9|TRBD2|TRBJ2-5
TGTGCCAGCAGCTTTGCTAGCGGGAGTGGTCAAGAGACCCAGTACTTC
CASSFASGSGQETQYF
>NA|TRBV10-3|NA|TRBJ1-3
TGTGCCATCAGTGAAGCAGGTAGCGGAAACACCATATATTTT
CAISEAGSGNTIYF
>NA|TRBV2|TRBD2|TRBJ2-7
TGTGCCAGCAGCTACAAGACGGCAGGGAGGGATCGCGAGCAGTACTTC
CASSYKTAGRDREQYF
>NA|TRBV6-6|TRBD1|TRBJ2-7
TGTGCCAGCAGTCTGGGACAGGCCCCATACGAGCAGTACTTC
CASSLGQAPYEQYF
>NA|TRBV18|TRBD2|TRBJ2-5
TGTGCCAGCGCGACTAGCGGGAGATTGGAGACCCAGTACTTC
CASATSGRLETQYF
>NA|TRBV6-5|NA|TRBJ2-2
TGTGCCAGCAGTTACCCCCCCGGGGAGCTGTTTTTT
CASSYPPGELFF
>few|TRBV19|NA|TRBJ2-5
TGTGCCAGTAGACAGGCTGGAGAGACCCAGTACTTC
CASRQAGETQYF
>NA|TRBV5-6|NA|TRBJ2-5
TGTGCCAGCAGTCACTTAGGCTCCGGAGCCCAAGAGACCCAGTACTTC
CASSHLGSGAQETQYF
>NA|TRBV29-1|NA|TRBJ2-7
TGCAGCGTTGCAGGTAGGGGTTCCTACGAGCAGTACTTC
CSVAGRGSYEQYF
>NA|TRBV19|NA|TRBJ2-2
TGTGCCAGTAGTATAGGGCGAGGGGGGTCGAACACCGGGGAGCTGTTTTTT
CASSIGRGGSNTGELFF
>once|TRBV6-5|NA|TRBJ2-7
TGTGCCAGCAGTCGAACAGCGAGCTCCTACGAGCAGTACTTC
CASSRTASSYEQYF
>NA|TRBV27|TRBD2|TRBJ2-3
TGTGCCAGCAGTTCCCTAGCGGGGATGAATACGCAGTATTTT
CASSSLAGMNTQYF
>NA|TRBV4-1|TRBD2|TRBJ2-5
TGCGCCAGCAGCCAATTCTCAGTAGCTAGCGGGGGGCAAGAGACCCAGTACTTC
CASSQFSVASGGQETQYF